This TCR beta chain was profiled in a study of cytomegalovirus exposure and HLA in healthy donors. The CDR3 has 16 amino acids. Germline CDR1 reads MDHEN; CDR2 reads SYDVKM. V was cut by 5 bases and J by 2 bases, with 18 bases left in between. Sequenced by immunoSEQ multiplex PCR; TCRdb stores in-frame clones only, minus some. This table holds 200,000 to 250,000 clones, about 90% found once. What was sequenced was PBMCs. The chain uses TRBV28 and TRBJ1-2; D remains ambiguous. The receptor comes from a man younger than 30 in good health and CMV-seropositive. The CDR3 protein is CASSPYFLGYNYGYTF. The DNA for the CDR3 is TGTGCCAGCAGTCCCTACTTCCTGGGCTACAACTATGGCTACACCTTC.